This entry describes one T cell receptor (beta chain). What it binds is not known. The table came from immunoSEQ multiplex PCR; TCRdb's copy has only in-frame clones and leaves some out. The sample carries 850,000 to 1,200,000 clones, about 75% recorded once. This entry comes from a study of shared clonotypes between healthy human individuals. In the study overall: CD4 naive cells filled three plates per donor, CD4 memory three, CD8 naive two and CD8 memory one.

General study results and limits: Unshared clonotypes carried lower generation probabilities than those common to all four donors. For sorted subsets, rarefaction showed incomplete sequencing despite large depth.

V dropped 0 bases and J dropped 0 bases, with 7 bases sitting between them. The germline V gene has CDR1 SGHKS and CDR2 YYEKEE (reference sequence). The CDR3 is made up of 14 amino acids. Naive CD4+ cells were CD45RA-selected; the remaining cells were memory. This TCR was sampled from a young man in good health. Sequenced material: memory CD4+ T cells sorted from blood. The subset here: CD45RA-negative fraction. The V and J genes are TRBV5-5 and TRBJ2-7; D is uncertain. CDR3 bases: TGTGCCAGCAGCTTGGGGGGTATCTCCTACGAGCAGTACTTC. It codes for CASSLGGISYEQYF.